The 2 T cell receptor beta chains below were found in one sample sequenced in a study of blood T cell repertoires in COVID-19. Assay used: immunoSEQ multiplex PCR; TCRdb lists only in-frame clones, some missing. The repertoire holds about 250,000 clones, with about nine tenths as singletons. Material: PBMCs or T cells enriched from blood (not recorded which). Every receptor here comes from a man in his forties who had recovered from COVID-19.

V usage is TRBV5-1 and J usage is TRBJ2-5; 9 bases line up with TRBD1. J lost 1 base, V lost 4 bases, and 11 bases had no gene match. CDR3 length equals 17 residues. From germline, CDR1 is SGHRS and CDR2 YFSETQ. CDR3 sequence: CASSIGVGQGSQETQYF. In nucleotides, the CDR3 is TGCGCCAGCAGCATTGGGGTCGGACAGGGGTCCCAAGAGACCCAGTACTTC.

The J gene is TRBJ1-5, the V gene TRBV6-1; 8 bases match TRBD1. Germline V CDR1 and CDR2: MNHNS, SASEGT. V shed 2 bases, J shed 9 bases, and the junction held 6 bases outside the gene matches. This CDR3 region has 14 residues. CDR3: CASSEQDRESPQHF. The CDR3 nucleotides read TGTGCCAGCAGTGAACAGGACAGGGAGTCGCCCCAGCATTTT.